The source of this TCR beta chain is a study of blood T cell repertoires in COVID-19. Method: immunoSEQ multiplex PCR; TCRdb's copy keeps in-frame clones and lacks some. Seen here are roughly 170,000 clones, 86% observed once, and the top ten hold around 21%. V dropped 3 bases and J dropped 11 bases, with 28 bases sitting between them. The CDR3 has 16 residues. Germline assignment: CDR1 SQVTM and CDR2 ANQGSEA. The chain couples TRBV29-1 to TRBJ1-1, with D perhaps TRBD1 (6 bases). The specimen was peripheral blood. The origin of this receptor is a man between 65 and 80 years old with active or convalescent COVID-19. CDR3 nucleotide sequence: TGCAGCGTTGACGGTTCCCCCAGGGGCCGCTATGAATCGGCTTTCTTT. This codes for CSVDGSPRGRYESAFF.